The 24 T cell receptor beta chains reported below all come from one sample, sequenced in a study of T cell responses to AZD1222 COVID-19 vaccine. Profiled with immunoSEQ multiplex PCR; TCRdb holds only in-frame clones, not every one. The table has approximately 140,000 clones, approximately 94% seen once. The sequencing here drew on peripheral blood, taken on day 0 of AZD1222 vaccination. The receptors originated from an adult in good health.

V usage is TRBV6-6 and J usage is TRBJ1-5, with TRBD1 matching 9 bases. The germline gives CDR1 MNHNY, CDR2 SVGAGI (reference sequence). The CDR3 extends over 13 amino acids. V shed 6 bases and J 5 bases; nucleotides not matched to a gene: 2. CDR3 amino acids: CASRRTGDQPQHF. The CDR3 region has the DNA TGTGCCAGCAGACGGACAGGGGATCAGCCCCAGCATTTT.

As to this clone: One end of the junction does not line up with germline, which may come from a read error. The chain combines TRBV7-7 with TRBJ2-5, with 10 nucleotides matching TRBD1. Germline lookup yields CDR1 SSHAT and CDR2 FNYEAQ (reference sequence). CDR3 size: 14 residues. CDR3 region: CASSLGQGPETQYF. In DNA form, the CDR3 reads TGTGCTAGCAGCTTGGGACAGGGGCCGGAGACCCAGTACTTC.

The rearrangement joins TRBV2 to TRBJ1-1, with D perhaps TRBD1 (5 bases). CDR1 is SNHLY and CDR2 is FYNNEI in the germline V gene. This CDR3 has 13 residues. Trimming took 5 bases from V and 1 from J, leaving 8 bases between them. This CDR3 reads CASSPGGNTEAFF. Here the CDR3 DNA reads TGTGCCAGCAGTCCTGGGGGGAACACTGAAGCTTTCTTT.

This clone was detected a few times. The J gene is TRBJ1-3, the V gene TRBV7-9; the D gene is possibly TRBD1 (5 bases). Germline assignment: CDR1 SEHNR and CDR2 FQNEAQ (reference sequence). V dropped 3 bases and J dropped 4 bases, with 10 bases sitting between them. There are 14 residues in the CDR3. The CDR3 loop reads CASSFSGVGNTIYF. The DNA of the CDR3 is TGTGCCAGCAGCTTTTCGGGGGTGGGAAACACCATATATTTT.

The rearrangement links TRBV12-3 or TRBV12-4 to TRBJ2-3, with D unclear. This CDR3 contains 12 residues. V lost 6 bases to trimming and J lost 7 bases, with 11 bases between them. This CDR3 reads CASRSPENTQYF. CDR3 nucleotide sequence: TGTGCCAGCAGGTCCCCGGAGAATACGCAGTATTTT.

This clone was counted a single time. The chain uses TRBV5-4 and TRBJ1-2; perhaps TRBD1 as D (5 bases). The germline V and J ends were trimmed by 2 bases and 7 bases, with 21 bases remaining between them. The CDR3 has 16 amino acids. Germline CDR1 SGHNT, CDR2 YYREEE (reference sequence). CDR3 sequence: CASSFTTSAGGGGYTF. CDR3 sequence (DNA): TGTGCCAGCAGCTTCACTACTTCAGCGGGTGGGGGTGGCTACACCTTC.

As to this clone: The same CDR3 also results from other DNA sequences found in this sample. The gene calls are TRBV30 and TRBJ1-1; D remains ambiguous. The length of the CDR3 is 13 residues. V was cut by 0 bases and J by 1 base, with 6 bases left in between. In germline, CDR1 is GTSNPN, CDR2 SVGIG (reference sequence). The chain's CDR3 is CAWSVSENTEAFF. The CDR3, as DNA: TGTGCCTGGAGTGTATCCGAGAACACTGAAGCTTTCTTT.

The genes are TRBV18 and TRBJ1-5, with D uncertain. The CDR3 runs 13 residues. Germline CDR1 is KGHSH and CDR2 is LQKENI. Trimming stripped 3 bases from V and 4 bases from J, with 7 bases between. CDR3 nucleotides: TGTGCCAGCTCACCGGCGGGAAATCAGCCCCAGCATTTT. Protein sequence: CASSPAGNQPQHF.

The CDR3 DNA is TGTGCCAGCAGCCCGAACAGGGTTATGAGTACTGGTGGGGCCAACGTCCTGACTTTC. Amino acid sequence: CASSPNRVMSTGGANVLTF. The chain employs TRBV6-4 and TRBJ2-6; possible D gene TRBD1, 6 bases. This CDR3 is 19 amino acids long. The germline gives CDR1 MRHNA, CDR2 SNTAGT. Trimming pared 6 bases from V and 3 bases from J, leaving 24 bases between.

About this clone itself: The sample carries other DNA sequences with the same CDR3. V and J are TRBV27 and TRBJ2-2; possibly TRBD2 for D (6 bases). The CDR3 has 13 amino acids. V was cut by 5 bases and J by 8 bases, with 12 bases left in between. The V gene's germline CDR1 is MNHEY and CDR2 SMNVEV (reference sequence). The CDR3 DNA sequence: TGTGCCAGCAGTCTAGGGAGGACGGGGGAGCTGTTTTTT. The encoded protein is CASSLGRTGELFF.

CDR3 bases: TGCGCCAGCAGCCCTGAGGGGACCTCATCCAATGAGCAGTTCTTC. Translating gives CASSPEGTSSNEQFF. This rearrangement joins TRBV10-1 to TRBJ2-1, with D perhaps TRBD1 or TRBD2 (5 bases each). V lost 6 bases and J 6 bases, leaving 18 bases between the germline ends. This CDR3 is 15 amino acids long. The V gene's germline CDR1 is WNHNN and CDR2 SYGVQD (reference sequence).

J is TRBJ2-7 and V is TRBV5-8; D gene ambiguous. The length of the CDR3 is 15 residues. Germline assignment: CDR1 SGHTS and CDR2 YDEGEE. The V and J ends lost 2 bases and 1 base respectively, with 13 bases between them. The CDR3 reads CASSLGRWVSYEQYF. The CDR3 DNA follows: TGTGCCAGCAGCTTAGGACGGTGGGTATCCTACGAGCAGTACTTC. Based on the CDR3 plus reference TRBV5-8 and TRBJ2-7, the full variable domain is EAGVTQSPTHLIKTRGQQATLRCSPISGHTSVYWYQQALGLGLQFLLWYDEGEERNRGNFPPRFSGRQFPNYSSELNVNALELEDSALYLCASSLGRWVSYEQYFGPGTRLTVT.

The genes are TRBV28 and TRBJ1-3; D might be TRBD1 (5 bases). V gave up 2 bases and J gave up 7 bases, with 6 bases separating them. The germline V gene has CDR1 MDHEN and CDR2 SYDVKM. This CDR3 is 12 amino acids long. The DNA of the CDR3 is TGTGCCAGCAGTTTACGGGGGAACACCATATATTTT. Its translation is CASSLRGNTIYF.

The chain couples TRBV18 to TRBJ2-7; D not resolved. The V end was cut by 3 bases, the J end by 5 bases, with 11 bases between. The CDR3 contains 13 residues. The germline V gene has CDR1 KGHSH and CDR2 LQKENI. Written as DNA, the CDR3 is TGTGCCAGCTCACCGAACAGAAGGGACGAGCAGTACTTC. Translation: CASSPNRRDEQYF. Full variable domain (remainder filled in from reference TRBV18 and TRBJ2-7): NAGVMQNPRHLVRRRGQEARLRCSPMKGHSHVYWYRQLPEEGLKFMVYLQKENIIDESGMPKERFSAEFPKEGPSILRIQQVVRGDSAAYFCASSPNRRDEQYFGPGTRLTVT.

The V and J genes are TRBV2 and TRBJ2-7; D is tentatively TRBD1 or TRBD2 (5 bases each). The V and J ends lost 6 bases and 2 bases respectively, with 11 bases between them. The CDR3 runs to 13 residues. The germline CDR1 and CDR2 sequences are SNHLY and FYNNEI. The CDR3 DNA follows: TGTGCCAGCAGACGAGGGGTTACCTACGAGCAGTACTTC. As protein: CASRRGVTYEQYF. Combining the CDR3 with reference TRBV2 and TRBJ2-7 gives the whole variable domain EPEVTQTPSHQVTQMGQEVILRCVPISNHLYFYWYRQILGQKVEFLVSFYNNEISEKSEIFDDQFSVERPDGSNFTLKIRSTKLEDSAMYFCASRRGVTYEQYFGPGTRLTVT.

This chain uses TRBV29-1 with TRBJ1-3; no clear D. The CDR3 length is 16 residues. With 1 base removed from V and 0 bases from J, the gap between germline ends came to 13 bases. Germline V CDR1 and CDR2: SQVTM, ANQGSEA. This CDR3 reads CSVEAPVGISGNTIYF. In nucleotides, the CDR3 is TGCAGCGTTGAAGCACCAGTGGGTATCTCTGGAAACACCATATATTTT. The full variable domain, with the rest looked up from reference TRBV29-1 and TRBJ1-3, is SAVISQKPSRDICQRGTSLTIQCQVDSQVTMMFWYRQQPGQSLTLIATANQGSEATYESGFVIDKFPISRPNLTFSTLTVSNMSPEDSSIYLCSVEAPVGISGNTIYFGEGSWLTVV.

The CDR3 loop is CASRLRAFF. CDR3 sequence (DNA): TGTGCCAGCAGGCTAAGAGCTTTCTTT. This chain uses TRBV6-1 with TRBJ1-1; the D is unclear. V lost 6 bases and J 10 bases, leaving 6 bases between the germline ends. Germline V gene data show CDR1 as MNHNS and CDR2 as SASEGT. The CDR3 loop spans 9 amino acids.

The chain links TRBV11-3 to TRBJ1-5, with no clear D. Trimming left V 5 bases short and J 4 bases short, with 9 bases between. This CDR3 region has 13 residues. Germline loops: CDR1 SGHNT, CDR2 YENEEA. The chain's CDR3 is CASSPGGNQPQHF. The CDR3 bases are TGTGCCAGCAGCCCGGGAGGAAATCAGCCCCAGCATTTT.

The gene calls are TRBV5-1 and TRBJ2-7, with TRBD2 as a possible D gene (5 bases). This CDR3 comprises 13 residues. Trimming shortened V by 1 base and J by 2 bases, and 7 bases separated the two germline ends. CDR1 is SGHRS and CDR2 is YFSETQ in the germline V gene. CDR3 sequence (DNA): TGCGCCAGCAGCTTGACCGGGGCCTACGAGCAGTACTTC. Its translation: CASSLTGAYEQYF.

The chain uses TRBV10-1 and TRBJ2-3; 11 bases are a match to TRBD1. The length of the CDR3 is 15 residues. The germline gives CDR1 WNHNN, CDR2 SYGVQD (reference sequence). V was pared by 4 bases and J by 3 bases, with 3 bases of the junction left unmatched. For the CDR3, the DNA is TGCGCCAGCAGTGGGGGACAGGGGGTTACAGATACGCAGTATTTT. Encoded protein: CASSGGQGVTDTQYF.

This sequence joins TRBV27 and TRBJ2-1; D call uncertain. V was trimmed by 5 bases and J by 15 bases, leaving 17 bases between them. Germline V gene lookup returns CDR1 MNHEY and CDR2 SMNVEV (reference sequence). CDR3 length equals 12 residues. CDR3 sequence (DNA): TGTGCCAGCAGTCCGGCCCGGGCCCCGTGGTTCTTC. It specifies CASSPARAPWFF.

The chain employs TRBV7-2 and TRBJ1-5; no firm D call. V was cut by 4 bases and J by 4 bases, with 8 bases left in between. The CDR3 contains 13 residues. Germline V lookup: CDR1 SGHTA, CDR2 FQGNSA. In DNA form, the CDR3 reads TGTGCCAGCAGCTCCATCTTGAATCAGCCCCAGCATTTT. It specifies CASSSILNQPQHF.

Details on this clone: Other DNA sequences in the same sample also yield this CDR3. The rearrangement uses TRBV9 and TRBJ1-2; D is perhaps TRBD1 (5 bases). With 0 bases removed from V and 2 bases from J, the gap between germline ends came to 8 bases. Per germline, CDR1 SGDLS and CDR2 YYNGEE. The CDR3 covers 14 residues. CDR3 sequence reads: CASSVVGGNYGYTF. The CDR3 nucleotides are TGTGCCAGCAGCGTAGTGGGGGGGAACTATGGCTACACCTTC.

V usage is TRBV4-2 and J usage is TRBJ2-2, with 10 bases fitting TRBD1. Germline values: CDR1 LGHNA, CDR2 YNFKEQ. Germline trimming cut 1 base from V and 8 bases from J; bases unmatched to any gene: 4. This CDR3 spans 15 amino acids. DNA for the CDR3: TGTGCCAGCAGCCAAGGACAGGGGGCAACAGGGGAGCTGTTTTTT. This sequence encodes CASSQGQGATGELFF.